This entry concerns a single T cell receptor beta chain. This entry is derived from a study of blood T cell repertoires in COVID-19. With V trimmed by 4 bases and J by 2 bases, 12 bases remained unmatched. CDR1 is SGHDT and CDR2 is YYEEEE in the germline V gene. The CDR3 has 16 amino acids. TCRdb's table, derived via immunoSEQ multiplex PCR, lists solely in-frame clones and lacks some. The profile shows about 62,000 clones, over 75% of them singletons. V and J are TRBV5-6 and TRBJ2-7; 7 bases are a match to TRBD1. Sequenced input: peripheral blood. The receptor comes from a woman aged 60 to 75 with acute or convalescent COVID-19. The CDR3 protein is CASSPLGPQGAYEQYV. The CDR3 DNA follows: TGTGCCAGCAGCCCACTCGGCCCTCAGGGGGCCTACGAGCAGTACGTC.